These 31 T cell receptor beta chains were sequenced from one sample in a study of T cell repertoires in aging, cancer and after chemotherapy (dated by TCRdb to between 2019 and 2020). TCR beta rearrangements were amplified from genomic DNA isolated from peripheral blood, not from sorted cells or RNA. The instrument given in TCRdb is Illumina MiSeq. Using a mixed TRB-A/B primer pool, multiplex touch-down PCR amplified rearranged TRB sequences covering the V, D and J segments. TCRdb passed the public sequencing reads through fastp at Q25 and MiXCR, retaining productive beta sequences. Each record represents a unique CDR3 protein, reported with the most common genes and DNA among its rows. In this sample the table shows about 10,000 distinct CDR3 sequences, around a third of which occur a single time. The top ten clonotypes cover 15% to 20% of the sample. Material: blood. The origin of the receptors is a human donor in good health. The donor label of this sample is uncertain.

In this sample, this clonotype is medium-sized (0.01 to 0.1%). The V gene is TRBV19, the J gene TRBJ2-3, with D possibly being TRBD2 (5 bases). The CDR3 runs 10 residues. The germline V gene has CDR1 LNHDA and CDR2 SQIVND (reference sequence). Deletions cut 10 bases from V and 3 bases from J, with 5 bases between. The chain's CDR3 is CATGTDTQYF. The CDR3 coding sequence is TGTGCCACGGGAACAGATACGCAGTATTTT.

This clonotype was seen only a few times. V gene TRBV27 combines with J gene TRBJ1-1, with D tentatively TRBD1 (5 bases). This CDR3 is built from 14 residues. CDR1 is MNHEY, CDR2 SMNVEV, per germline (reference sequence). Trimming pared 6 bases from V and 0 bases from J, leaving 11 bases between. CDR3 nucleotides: TGTGCCAGCAGAATACAGGCGATGAACACTGAAGCTTTCTTT. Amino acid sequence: CASRIQAMNTEAFF.

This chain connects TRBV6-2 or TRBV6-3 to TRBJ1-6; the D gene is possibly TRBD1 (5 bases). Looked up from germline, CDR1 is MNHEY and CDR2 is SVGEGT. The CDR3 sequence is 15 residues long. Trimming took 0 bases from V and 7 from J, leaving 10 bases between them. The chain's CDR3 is CASSYSREGNSPLHF. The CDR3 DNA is TGTGCCAGCAGTTACTCCCGAGAGGGGAATTCACCCCTCCACTTT.

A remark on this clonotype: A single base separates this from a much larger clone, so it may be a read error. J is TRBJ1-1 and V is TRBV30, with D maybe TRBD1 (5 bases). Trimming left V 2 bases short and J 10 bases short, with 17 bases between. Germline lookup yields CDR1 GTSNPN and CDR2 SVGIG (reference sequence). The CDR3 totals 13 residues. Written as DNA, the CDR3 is TGTGCCTGGAGTTTGGTAGGGGCGGCGGGAGCTTTCTTT. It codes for CAWSLVGAAGAFF.

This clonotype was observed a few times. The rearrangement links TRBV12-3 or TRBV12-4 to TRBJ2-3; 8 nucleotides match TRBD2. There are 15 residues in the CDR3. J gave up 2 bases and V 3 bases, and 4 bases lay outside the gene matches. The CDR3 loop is CASSFGGGNTDTQYF. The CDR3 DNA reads TGTGCCAGCAGTTTCGGCGGGGGGAACACAGATACGCAGTATTTT.

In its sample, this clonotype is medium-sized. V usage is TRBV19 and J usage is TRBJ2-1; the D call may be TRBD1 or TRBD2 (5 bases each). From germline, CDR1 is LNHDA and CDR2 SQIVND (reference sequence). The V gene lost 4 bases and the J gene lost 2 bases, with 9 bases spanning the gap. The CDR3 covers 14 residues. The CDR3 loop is CASSTGSPYNEQFF. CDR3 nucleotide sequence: TGTGCCAGTAGTACAGGGAGCCCCTACAATGAGCAGTTCTTC. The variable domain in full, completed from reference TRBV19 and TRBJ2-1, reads DGGITQSPKYLFRKEGQNVTLSCEQNLNHDAMYWYRQDPGQGLRLIYYSQIVNDFQKGDIAEGYSVSREKKESFPLTVTSAQKNPTAFYLCASSTGSPYNEQFFGPGTRLTVL.

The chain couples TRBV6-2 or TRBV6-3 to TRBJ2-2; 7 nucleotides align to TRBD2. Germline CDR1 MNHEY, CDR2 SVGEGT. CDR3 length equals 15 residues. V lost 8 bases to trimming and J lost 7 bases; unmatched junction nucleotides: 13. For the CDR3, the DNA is TGTGCCAGCCGTCGGACTGGGCGGGAGAACGGGGAGCTGTTTTTT. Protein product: CASRRTGRENGELFF.

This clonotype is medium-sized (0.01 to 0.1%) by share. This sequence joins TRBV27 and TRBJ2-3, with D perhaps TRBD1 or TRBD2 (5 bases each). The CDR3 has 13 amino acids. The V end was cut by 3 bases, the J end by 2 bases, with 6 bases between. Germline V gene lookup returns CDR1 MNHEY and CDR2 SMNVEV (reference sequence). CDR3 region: CASSLGVTDTQYF. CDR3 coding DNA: TGTGCCAGCAGTTTGGGGGTCACAGATACGCAGTATTTT.

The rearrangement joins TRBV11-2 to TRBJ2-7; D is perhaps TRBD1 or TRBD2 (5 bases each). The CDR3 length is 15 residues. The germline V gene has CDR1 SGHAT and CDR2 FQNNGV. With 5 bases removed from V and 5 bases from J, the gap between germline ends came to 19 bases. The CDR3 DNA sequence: TGTGCCAGCAGCATCCGGGACGCTGAGGCTCACGAGCAGTACTTC. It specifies CASSIRDAEAHEQYF.

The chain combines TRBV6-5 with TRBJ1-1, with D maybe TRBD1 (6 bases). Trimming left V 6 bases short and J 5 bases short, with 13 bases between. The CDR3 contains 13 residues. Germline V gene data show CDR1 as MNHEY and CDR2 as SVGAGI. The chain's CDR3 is CASRDRRGTEAFF. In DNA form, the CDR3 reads TGTGCCAGCAGGGACAGAAGAGGGACTGAAGCTTTCTTT.

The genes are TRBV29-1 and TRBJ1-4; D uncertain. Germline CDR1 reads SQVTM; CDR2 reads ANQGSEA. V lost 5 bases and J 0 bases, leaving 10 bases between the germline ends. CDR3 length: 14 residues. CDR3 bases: TGCAGCGTTTCAGACGGTTCAACTAATGAAAAACTGTTTTTT. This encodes CSVSDGSTNEKLFF.

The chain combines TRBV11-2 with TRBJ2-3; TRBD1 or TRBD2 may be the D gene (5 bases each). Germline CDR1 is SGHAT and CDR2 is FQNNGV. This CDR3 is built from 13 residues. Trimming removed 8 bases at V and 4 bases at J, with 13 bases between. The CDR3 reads CASQPEGSDTQYF. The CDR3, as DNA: TGTGCCAGCCAACCCGAGGGGTCAGATACGCAGTATTTT.

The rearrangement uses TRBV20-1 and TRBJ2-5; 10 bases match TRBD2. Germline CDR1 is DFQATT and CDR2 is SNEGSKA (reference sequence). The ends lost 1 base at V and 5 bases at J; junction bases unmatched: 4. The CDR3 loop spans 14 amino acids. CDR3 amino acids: CSARAHSGGETQYF. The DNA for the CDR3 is TGCAGTGCTAGAGCCCATAGCGGGGGGGAGACCCAGTACTTC.

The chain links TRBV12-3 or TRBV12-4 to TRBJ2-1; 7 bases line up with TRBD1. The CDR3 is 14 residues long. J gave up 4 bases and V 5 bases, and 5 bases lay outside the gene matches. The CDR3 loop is CASSVRQGYNEQFF. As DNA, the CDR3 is TGTGCCAGCAGTGTAAGACAGGGTTACAATGAGCAGTTCTTC.

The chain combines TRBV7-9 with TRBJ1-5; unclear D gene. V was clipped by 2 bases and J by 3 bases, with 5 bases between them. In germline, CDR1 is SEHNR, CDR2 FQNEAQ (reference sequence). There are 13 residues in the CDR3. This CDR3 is CASSLSDNQPQHF. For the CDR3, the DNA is TGTGCCAGCAGCTTATCCGACAATCAGCCCCAGCATTTT.

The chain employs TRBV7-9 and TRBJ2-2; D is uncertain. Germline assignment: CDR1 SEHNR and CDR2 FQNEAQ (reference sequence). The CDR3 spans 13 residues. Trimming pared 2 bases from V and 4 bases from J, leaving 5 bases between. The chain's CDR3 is CASSLPGTGELFF. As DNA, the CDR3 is TGTGCCAGCAGCTTACCGGGCACCGGGGAGCTGTTTTTT.

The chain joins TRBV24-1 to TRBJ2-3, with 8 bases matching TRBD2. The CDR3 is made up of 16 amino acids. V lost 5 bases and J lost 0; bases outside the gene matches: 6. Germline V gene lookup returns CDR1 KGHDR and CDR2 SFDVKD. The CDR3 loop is CATSGKQRGSTDTQYF. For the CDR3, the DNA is TGTGCCACCAGTGGTAAGCAGCGGGGGAGCACAGATACGCAGTATTTT.

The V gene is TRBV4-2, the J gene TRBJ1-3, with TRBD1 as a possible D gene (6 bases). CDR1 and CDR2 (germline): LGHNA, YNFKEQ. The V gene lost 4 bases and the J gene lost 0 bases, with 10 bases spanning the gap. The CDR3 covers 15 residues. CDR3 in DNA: TGTGCCAGCAGCCGGCAGGGGTCCTCTGGAAACACCATATATTTT. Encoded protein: CASSRQGSSGNTIYF.

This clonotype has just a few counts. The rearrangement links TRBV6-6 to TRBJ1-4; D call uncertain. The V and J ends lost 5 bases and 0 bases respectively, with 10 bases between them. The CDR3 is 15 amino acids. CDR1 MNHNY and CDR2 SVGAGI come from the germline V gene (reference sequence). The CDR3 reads CASSETTATNEKLFF. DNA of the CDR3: TGTGCCAGCAGTGAAACCACGGCAACTAATGAAAAACTGTTTTTT.

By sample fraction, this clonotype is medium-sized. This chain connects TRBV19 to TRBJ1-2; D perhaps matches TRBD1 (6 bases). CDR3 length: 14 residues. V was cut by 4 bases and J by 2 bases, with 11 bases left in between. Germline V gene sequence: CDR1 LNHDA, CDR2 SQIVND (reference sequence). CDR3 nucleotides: TGTGCCAGTAGTACCTTAGGACAGAACTATGGCTACACCTTC. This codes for CASSTLGQNYGYTF.

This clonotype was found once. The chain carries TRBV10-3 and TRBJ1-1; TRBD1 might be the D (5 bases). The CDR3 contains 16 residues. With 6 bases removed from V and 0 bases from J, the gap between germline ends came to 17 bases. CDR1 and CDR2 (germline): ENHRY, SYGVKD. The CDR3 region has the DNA TGTGCCATCAGGGCTAGCGGGGGGTACATGAACACTGAAGCTTTCTTT. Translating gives CAIRASGGYMNTEAFF.

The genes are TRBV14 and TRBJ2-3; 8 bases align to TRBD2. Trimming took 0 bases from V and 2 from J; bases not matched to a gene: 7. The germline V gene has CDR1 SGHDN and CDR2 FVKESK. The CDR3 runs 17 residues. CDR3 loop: CASSQDLTSGYTDTQYF. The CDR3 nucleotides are TGTGCCAGCAGCCAAGATCTAACTAGCGGATACACAGATACGCAGTATTTT.

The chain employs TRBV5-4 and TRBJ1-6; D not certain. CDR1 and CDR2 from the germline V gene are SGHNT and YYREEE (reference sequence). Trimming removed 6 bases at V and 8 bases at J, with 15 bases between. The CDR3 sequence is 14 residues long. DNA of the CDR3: TGTGCCAGCACCCGGCGGAGTAGCCATTCACCCCTCCACTTT. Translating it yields CASTRRSSHSPLHF.

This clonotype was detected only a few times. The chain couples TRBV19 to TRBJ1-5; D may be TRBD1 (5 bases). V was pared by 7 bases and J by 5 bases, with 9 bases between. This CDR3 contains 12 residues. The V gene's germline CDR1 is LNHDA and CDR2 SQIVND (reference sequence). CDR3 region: CASKQEYQPQHF. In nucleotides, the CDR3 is TGTGCCAGTAAACAGGAGTATCAGCCCCAGCATTTT.

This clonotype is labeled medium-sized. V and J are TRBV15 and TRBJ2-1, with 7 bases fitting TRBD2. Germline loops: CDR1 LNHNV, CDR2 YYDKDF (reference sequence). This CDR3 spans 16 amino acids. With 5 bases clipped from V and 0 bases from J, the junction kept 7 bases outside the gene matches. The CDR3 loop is CATSLETGGSYNEQFF. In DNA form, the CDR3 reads TGTGCCACCAGCCTGGAAACGGGGGGCTCCTACAATGAGCAGTTCTTC.

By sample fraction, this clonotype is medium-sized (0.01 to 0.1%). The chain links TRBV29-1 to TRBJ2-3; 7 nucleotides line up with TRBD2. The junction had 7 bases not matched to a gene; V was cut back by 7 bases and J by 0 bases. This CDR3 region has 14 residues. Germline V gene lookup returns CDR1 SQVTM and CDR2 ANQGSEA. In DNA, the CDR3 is TGCAGCGCCGGGAGGACCGCTAGCACAGATACGCAGTATTTT. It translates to CSAGRTASTDTQYF.

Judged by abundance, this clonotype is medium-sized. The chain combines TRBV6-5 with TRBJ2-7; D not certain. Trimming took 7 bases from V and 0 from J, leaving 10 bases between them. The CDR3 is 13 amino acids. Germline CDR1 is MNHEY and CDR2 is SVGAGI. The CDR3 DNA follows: TGTGCCAGCAAGAGACCCAGCTCCTACGAGCAGTACTTC. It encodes CASKRPSSYEQYF.

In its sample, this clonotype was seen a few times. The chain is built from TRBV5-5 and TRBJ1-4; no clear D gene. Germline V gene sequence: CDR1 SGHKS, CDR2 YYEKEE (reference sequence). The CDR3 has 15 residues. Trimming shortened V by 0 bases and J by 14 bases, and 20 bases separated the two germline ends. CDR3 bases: TGTGCCAGCAGCTTGGGTGTTGGGCAGGACCCTTCCCTGTTTTTT. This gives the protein CASSLGVGQDPSLFF.

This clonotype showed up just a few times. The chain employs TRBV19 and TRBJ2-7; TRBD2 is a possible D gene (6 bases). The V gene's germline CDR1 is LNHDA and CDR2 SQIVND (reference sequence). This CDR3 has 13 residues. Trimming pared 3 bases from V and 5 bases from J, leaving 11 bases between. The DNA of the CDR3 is TGTGCCAGTAGTATTATAGCGGAGGACGAGCAGTACTTC. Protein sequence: CASSIIAEDEQYF.

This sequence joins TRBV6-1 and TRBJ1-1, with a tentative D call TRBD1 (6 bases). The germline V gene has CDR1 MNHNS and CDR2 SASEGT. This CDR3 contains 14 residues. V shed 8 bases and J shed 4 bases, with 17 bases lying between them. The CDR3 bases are TGTGCCAGCGGGGAAGTGGAGGGGGTCACTGAAGCTTTCTTT. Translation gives CASGEVEGVTEAFF.

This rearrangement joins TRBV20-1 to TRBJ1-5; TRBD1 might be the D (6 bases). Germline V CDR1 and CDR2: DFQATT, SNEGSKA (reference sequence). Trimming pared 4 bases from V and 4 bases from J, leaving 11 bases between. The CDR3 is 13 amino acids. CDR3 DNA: TGCAGTGCTAAGGCAGGGGCGAATCAGCCCCAGCATTTT. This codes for CSAKAGANQPQHF.